The clone carrying this T cell receptor beta chain was picked up many times. Germline lookup yields CDR1 SGHRS and CDR2 YFSETQ. Trimming stripped 0 bases from V and 0 bases from J, with 5 bases between. This CDR3 comprises 14 residues. Time point denoted: after trial treatment. As to treatment: LDRT plus nivolumab, ipilimumab, low-dose cyclophosphamide and aspirin (RACIN trial). These data belong to a study of low-dose radiotherapy and immunotherapy resistance in tumors. Study overall: Members of Cohort 1 were treated with 0.5 Gy per fraction every 2 weeks. The prescribed total PTV dose was 6.5 Gy.

TRAV- and TRBV-specific primers primed first-strand cDNA, covering alpha and beta chains. The TCRs were subjected to amplification over around 18 PCR cycles employing a constant-region primer in conjunction with a V-primer adapter. TCRdb reprocessed the reads via MiXCR and lists one record per CDR3 protein. This table has more than 30,000 distinct CDR3 sequences, less than 65% appearing once. This material consisted of PBMCs, taken after low-dose radiotherapy plus immunotherapy. The sequence derives from a male donor with gallbladder cancer. The genes are TRBV5-1 and TRBJ2-3; D is undetermined. As DNA, the CDR3 is TGCGCCAGCAGCTTGGTTACTAGCACAGATACGCAGTATTTT. Its translation is CASSLVTSTDTQYF.